The clone carrying this T cell receptor beta chain was seen only a few times. This entry is derived from a study of blood T cells in healthy people across ages. Study information: The template switching approach captured approximately one barcoded beta molecule for every two T cells.

Germline CDR1 is MGHRA and CDR2 is YSYEKL. Trimming took off 0 bases at V and 6 bases at J, with 9 bases between the two ends. The length of the CDR3 is 13 residues. The authors ran a second PCR of 7 to 11 cycles using a sample-barcoded 5' primer and a J-beta primer mix. TCRdb re-analysed the 5' RACE reads in MiXCR, keeping a single row per CDR3 protein. The profile covers 1.4 million to 1.5 million distinct CDR3 sequences, with 42% appearing a single time and 7.9% taken by the ten largest. Each donor gave roughly 9.2 milliliters of peripheral blood. The gene calls are TRBV4-1 and TRBJ2-7; no clear D. Sequenced: blood. The origin of this receptor is a woman aged 18-29 years in good health. The CDR3 nucleotides are TGCGCCAGCAGCCAAGAAGCAAGGGTCGAGCAGTACTTC. Its protein product is CASSQEARVEQYF.